This TCR beta chain comes out of a study of a mutant IDH1 vaccine in newly diagnosed glioma. About the study: Patients got their first vaccination 4-6 weeks after radiotherapy alone, or with temozolomide cycles. Patients were pretreated with radiotherapy, temozolomide, or both, mostly both. General study findings and limits: Among patients, about 94% showed immune responses induced by the vaccine.

J was trimmed by 0 bases and V by 3 bases; bases with no gene match: 10. The CDR3 has 17 amino acids. Germline assignment: CDR1 PRHDT and CDR2 FYEKMQ (reference sequence). In the case of this clone: Its target is unknown.

Produced via immunoSEQ multiplex PCR; TCRdb's table is partial and in-frame only. The sample lists some 51,000 clones, around 78% seen once, with 1.8% in the top ten. Time point reported: week 5, during vaccination. Vaccination comprised doses that each held 300 ug of mutant IDH1 20-mer peptide, plus topical imiquimod. This chain links TRBV13 with TRBJ2-7; TRBD1 agrees at 8 bases. The clonotype was recovered from a woman aged 40-49 years with glioma. Specimen: PBMCs, collected from a glioma patient whose treatment included an IDH1 peptide vaccine. CDR3: CASSFGLDRASSYEQYF. In DNA, the CDR3 is TGTGCCAGCAGCTTCGGCTTGGACAGGGCGAGCTCCTACGAGCAGTACTTC.